A single sample is the source of the 2 T cell receptor beta chains below, sequenced in a study of blood T cell repertoires in COVID-19. Clones were sequenced by immunoSEQ multiplex PCR, and TCRdb holds only the in-frame ones, with some missing. The sample yields 55,000 or so clones, around nine tenths seen once. The sample taken for sequencing was peripheral blood. These TCRs come from a woman aged 60 to 75 with COVID-19, enrolled during active disease.

This clone was detected a few times. The chain combines TRBV25-1 with TRBJ2-5; the D is unclear. Germline V gene lookup returns CDR1 MGHDK and CDR2 SYGVNS. The CDR3 covers 13 residues. Trimming shortened V by 6 bases and J by 4 bases, and 12 bases separated the two germline ends. The CDR3 loop is CASSPWFRETQYF. Written as DNA, the CDR3 is TGTGCCAGCAGCCCCTGGTTCAGAGAGACCCAGTACTTC.

The gene calls are TRBV2 and TRBJ2-7, with no clear D. There are 14 residues in the CDR3. V was clipped by 7 bases and J by 0 bases, with 13 bases between them. Germline V gene data show CDR1 as SNHLY and CDR2 as FYNNEI. This chain's CDR3 is CASIAWANSYEQYF. CDR3 coding DNA: TGTGCCAGCATCGCCTGGGCCAACTCCTACGAGCAGTACTTC.